The subject of this entry is one T cell receptor beta chain. The data originate from a study of OX40 agonist ivuxolimab in advanced cancers. Assay: immunoSEQ multiplex PCR; the TCRdb copy retains only in-frame clones and omits some. The table shows about 75,000 clones, with about 85% occurring only once. The source is an adult with an advanced solid tumor such as melanoma, head and neck, liver or kidney cancer. Specimen: CD4+ or CD8+ T cells sorted from blood, collected in a trial of the OX40 agonist ivuxolimab.

CDR3 amino acids: CASNGESTDTQYF. CDR3 nucleotide sequence: TGTGCCAGTAACGGTGAAAGCACAGATACGCAGTATTTT. V is TRBV19 and J is TRBJ2-3, with D unresolved. This CDR3 spans 13 amino acids. Trimming stripped 7 bases from V and 0 bases from J, with 8 bases between. The germline V gene encodes CDR1 LNHDA and CDR2 SQIVND (reference sequence). The whole variable domain, remainder taken from reference TRBV19 and TRBJ2-3, is DGGITQSPKYLFRKEGQNVTLSCEQNLNHDAMYWYRQDPGQGLRLIYYSQIVNDFQKGDIAEGYSVSREKKESFPLTVTSAQKNPTAFYLCASNGESTDTQYFGPGTRLTVL.